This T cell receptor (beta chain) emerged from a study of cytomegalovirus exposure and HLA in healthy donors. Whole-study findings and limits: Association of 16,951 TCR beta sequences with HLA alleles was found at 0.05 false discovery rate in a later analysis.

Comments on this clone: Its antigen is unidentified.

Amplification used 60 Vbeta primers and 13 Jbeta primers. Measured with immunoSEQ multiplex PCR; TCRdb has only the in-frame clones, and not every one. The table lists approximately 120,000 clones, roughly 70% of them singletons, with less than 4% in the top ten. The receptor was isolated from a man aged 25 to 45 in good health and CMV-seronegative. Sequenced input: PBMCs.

Here the CDR3 DNA reads TGTGCCAGCAACTCTAAGCGGGGGGGCCGAGAGACCCAGTACTTC. This translates into CASNSKRGGRETQYF. J is TRBJ2-5 and V is TRBV6-1; 10 bases agree with TRBD2. CDR1 is MNHNS, CDR2 SASEGT, per germline. This CDR3 comprises 15 residues. J gave up 4 bases and V 7 bases, and 9 bases lay outside the gene matches.